The clone carrying this TCR beta chain was seen only a few times. The authors ran the assay at deep level. Sequencing was performed with immunoSEQ multiplex PCR; in TCRdb, only in-frame clones are kept and a portion is missing. The sample shows some 2,500,000 clones, roughly 93% of them seen only once. The CDR3 covers 14 residues. V lost 7 bases and J 7 bases, leaving 22 bases between the germline ends. From germline, CDR1 is SQVTM and CDR2 ANQGSEA. Only Caucasian adults living in Nashville, Tennessee served as donors. These data originate in a study of shared clonotypes between healthy human individuals.

The chain joins TRBV29-1 to TRBJ1-2; no firm D call. This TCR was recovered from a man younger than 35 in good health. Some clones in this sample may be carry-over from other donors' samples. Source material: naive CD4+ T cells from PBMCs. Subset: CD45RA+ positively selected. The CDR3 DNA reads TGCAGCGCCGATACCCCTGGCGGGGTTGGTGGCTACACCTTC. Protein product: CSADTPGGVGGYTF.